Given below is one T cell receptor beta chain in context. Antigen specificity is unknown. The data belong to a study of beta chain features in type 1 diabetes. Regarding the study as a whole: VDJ junctions from patients with type 1 diabetes contained fewer insertions and more deletions.

The isolated RNA, all of it, was reverse transcribed, so expressed TCRB transcripts were what got sequenced. Some clones are missing from TCRdb's copy, which holds only in-frame ones; the method was immunoSEQ multiplex PCR. The data contain some 63,000 clones, 59% of them singletons. Trimming took 8 bases from V and 4 from J, leaving 14 bases between them. From germline, CDR1 is MNHEY and CDR2 SVGAGI. The CDR3 totals 13 residues. The J gene is TRBJ1-2, the V gene TRBV6-5, with D unclear. The sequenced sample was Tregs from blood. The TCR originated in a woman aged 18 to 35 in good health. The CDR3 DNA reads as TGTGCCAGCGCCCCGGGAAGGGCCTATGGCTACACCTTC. This encodes CASAPGRAYGYTF.